The 25 T cell receptor beta chains in this list originate from one sample, sequenced in a study of graft-versus-host responses after intestinal transplantation (dated by TCRdb to 2020 to 2022). Antigens of these TCRs are unknown. This specimen's time point label, interpreted: cells obtained before transplantation from donor or recipient. Library construction relied on the immunoSEQ multiplex PCR assay. Entries here come from immuneACCESS through TCRdb and include only in-frame sequences with V and J called. Some clones fail to appear in such tables; in the studies checked, an unresolved V gene covers under half of the shortfall, and the cause of the remainder is unknown. The sample table shows 70,000 to 100,000 clones, and roughly 89% are seen once. The ten largest clones represent 0.3% to 0.4% of the sample. The specimen was unstimulated CD4+ T cells sorted from spleen or lymph node cells, collected before intestinal transplant. The receptor set was obtained from a human donor who received an intestinal transplant.

V gene TRBV5-1 combines with J gene TRBJ2-3, with 12 bases matching TRBD2. The V segment lost 3 bases and the J segment 3 bases; nucleotides outside the gene matches: 8. The CDR3 runs to 17 residues. CDR1 SGHRS and CDR2 YFSETQ come from the germline V gene. The CDR3 bases are TGCGCCAGCAGCTACTATATGACTAGCGGGAGTACAGATACGCAGTATTTT. Protein sequence: CASSYYMTSGSTDTQYF.

The chain carries TRBV20-1 and TRBJ2-5; tentatively, D is TRBD1 (6 bases). CDR1 DFQATT and CDR2 SNEGSKA come from the germline V gene (reference sequence). The V end was cut by 6 bases, the J end by 4 bases, with 6 bases between. This CDR3 has 10 amino acids. Here the CDR3 DNA reads TGCAGTGCCAGGGGAGAGACCCAGTACTTC. As protein: CSARGETQYF.

This rearrangement joins TRBV25-1 to TRBJ1-1, with TRBD1 identical over 7 bases. Germline assignment: CDR1 MGHDK and CDR2 SYGVNS. The CDR3 spans 11 residues. J lost 6 bases, V lost 6 bases, and 1 base had no gene match. Here the CDR3 reads CASSGQAEAFF. The DNA for the CDR3 is TGTGCCAGCAGCGGACAGGCTGAAGCTTTCTTT.

The chain carries TRBV27 and TRBJ2-7; TRBD2 matches 9 bases. V lost 4 bases to trimming and J lost 9 bases; unmatched junction nucleotides: 13. Germline CDR1 is MNHEY and CDR2 is SMNVEV (reference sequence). The length of the CDR3 is 15 residues. The CDR3: CASSSVAGAFRGQYF. The CDR3 region has the DNA TGTGCCAGCAGTTCAGTAGCGGGGGCGTTCCGGGGGCAGTACTTC.

This chain's CDR3 is CATSRDAGLLTDTQYF. CDR3 DNA sequence: TGTGCCACCAGCAGAGATGCGGGACTTCTCACAGATACGCAGTATTTT. The chain joins TRBV15 to TRBJ2-3; perhaps TRBD2 as D (6 bases). V was pared by 0 bases and J by 2 bases, with 12 bases between. Germline CDR1 reads LNHNV; CDR2 reads YYDKDF (reference sequence). CDR3 length: 16 amino acids.

The chain uses TRBV6-5 and TRBJ2-5; the D is unclear. This CDR3 is 14 amino acids long. The germline V gene encodes CDR1 MNHEY and CDR2 SVGAGI. The V end was cut by 5 bases, the J end by 2 bases, with 12 bases between. This chain's CDR3 is CASSTSPIQETQYF. In DNA form, the CDR3 reads TGTGCCAGCAGTACCTCTCCTATACAAGAGACCCAGTACTTC.

V gene TRBV5-1 combines with J gene TRBJ2-3; TRBD2 matches 11 bases. The CDR3 is 18 amino acids. CDR1 SGHRS and CDR2 YFSETQ come from the germline V gene. Trimming removed 3 bases from V and 4 bases from J; junction bases left unmatched: 13. This CDR3 reads CASSSRTTSGSSADTQYF. The CDR3 region has the DNA TGCGCCAGCAGCTCACGTACCACTAGCGGGAGTAGTGCAGATACGCAGTATTTT. The full variable domain, rest sourced from reference TRBV5-1 and TRBJ2-3, is KAGVTQTPRYLIKTRGQQVTLSCSPISGHRSVSWYQQTPGQGLQFLFEYFSETQRNKGNFPGRFSGRQFSNSRSEMNVSTLELGDSALYLCASSSRTTSGSSADTQYFGPGTRLTVL.

This clone is a singleton in its sample. Compared with germline, one end of the junction differs, possibly owing to a read error. The chain links TRBV7-7 to TRBJ1-5, with D unclear. The germline V gene encodes CDR1 SSHAT and CDR2 FNYEAQ (reference sequence). The CDR3 length is 13 residues. The CDR3 here is CASSLDENQPQHF. The CDR3 DNA reads TGTGCTAGCAGCTTAGACGAGAATCAGCCCCAGCATTTT.

This sequence joins TRBV25-1 and TRBJ1-2; TRBD1 aligns across 7 bases. The CDR3 has 13 residues. Trimming removed 5 bases from V and 7 bases from J; junction bases left unmatched: 7. Germline-derived CDR1 and CDR2 are MGHDK and SYGVNS. This CDR3 reads CASSPTGMSGYTF. In DNA form, the CDR3 reads TGTGCCAGCAGTCCGACAGGGATGAGTGGCTACACCTTC.

CDR3 bases: TGTGCCAGCAGCGAGACAGGGAACGAGCAGTACTTC. It specifies CASSETGNEQYF. The chain combines TRBV27 with TRBJ2-7; TRBD1 matches 7 bases. The trim removed 6 bases at V and 5 bases at J, leaving 4 bases unmatched. Germline V CDR1 and CDR2: MNHEY, SMNVEV (reference sequence). CDR3 length equals 12 residues.

The chain uses TRBV2 and TRBJ2-5; 7 positions match TRBD2. The J call may be incorrect, as the DNA end agrees better with TRBJ2-7. Germline V gives CDR1 SNHLY, CDR2 FYNNEI. The CDR3 has 11 residues. The CDR3 spells CASGGEYEQYF. CDR3 in DNA: TGTGCCAGCGGGGGGGAGTACGAGCAGTACTTC.

This clone appeared a single time. The genes are TRBV7-3 and TRBJ2-3, with a weak D call TRBD1 (6 bases). This CDR3 is built from 16 residues. V lost 5 bases and J 5 bases, leaving 20 bases between the germline ends. Germline lookup yields CDR1 SGHTA and CDR2 FQGTGA. The CDR3 is CASSAASGAPRDTQYF. The CDR3 DNA follows: TGTGCCAGCAGCGCAGCATCAGGGGCACCTAGAGATACGCAGTATTTT.

V gene TRBV5-6 combines with J gene TRBJ2-6, with D uncertain. Germline V gene data show CDR1 as SGHDT and CDR2 as YYEEEE. The V end lost 4 bases, the J end lost 4 bases, and 6 bases lay between the germline ends. This CDR3 contains 13 residues. CDR3 nucleotides: TGTGCCAGCAGCCACCTAGGGGCCAACGTCCTGACTTTC. Translation: CASSHLGANVLTF.

This clone was recorded only once. The J gene is TRBJ2-1, the V gene TRBV27; TRBD2 matches 8 bases. The CDR3 extends over 15 amino acids. The ends lost 3 bases at V and 15 bases at J; junction bases unmatched: 16. Germline CDR1 and CDR2: MNHEY and SMNVEV (reference sequence). The chain's CDR3 is CASSFGSGGPLNPFF. In nucleotides, the CDR3 is TGTGCCAGCAGTTTTGGGAGCGGGGGCCCTTTGAACCCGTTCTTC.

The V and J genes are TRBV2 and TRBJ1-2, with D unresolved. The germline V gene has CDR1 SNHLY and CDR2 FYNNEI. CDR3 length equals 12 residues. V was clipped by 3 bases and J by 3 bases, with 5 bases between them. The CDR3 region has the DNA TGTGCCAGCAGTGACGGGGACTATGGCTACACCTTC. Encoded protein: CASSDGDYGYTF.

The genes are TRBV10-3 and TRBJ2-7; 9 positions agree with TRBD1. The CDR3 extends over 16 amino acids. Germline CDR1 and CDR2: ENHRY and SYGVKD. V lost 4 bases and J lost 6; bases outside the gene matches: 13. Written as DNA, the CDR3 is TGTGCCATCAGTGCGGGCCTCCGGGACAGGGTTCTCGAGCAGTACTTC. Amino acid sequence: CAISAGLRDRVLEQYF.

V usage is TRBV6-5 and J usage is TRBJ2-1; 11 bases are shared with TRBD2. V shed 4 bases and J 9 bases; nucleotides not matched to a gene: 5. CDR3 length: 14 amino acids. Germline V CDR1 and CDR2: MNHEY, SVGAGI. CDR3 nucleotides: TGTGCCAGCAGTTCTAGCGGGGGGAGTGGTGAGCAGTTCTTC. It specifies CASSSSGGSGEQFF.

A word on this clone: This sample includes further DNA sequences coding for the same CDR3. The V and J genes are TRBV5-1 and TRBJ2-7; 7 nucleotides agree with TRBD2. Germline CDR1 and CDR2: SGHRS and YFSETQ. The V and J ends lost 0 bases and 4 bases, in that order; junction bases with no gene match: 13. This CDR3 contains 17 residues. This CDR3 is CASSLALLAGAAYEQYF. As DNA, the CDR3 is TGCGCCAGCAGCTTGGCCCTCCTGGCGGGAGCGGCATACGAGCAGTACTTC. Complete variable domain (other parts from reference TRBV5-1 and TRBJ2-7): KAGVTQTPRYLIKTRGQQVTLSCSPISGHRSVSWYQQTPGQGLQFLFEYFSETQRNKGNFPGRFSGRQFSNSRSEMNVSTLELGDSALYLCASSLALLAGAAYEQYFGPGTRLTVT.

The chain employs TRBV5-1 and TRBJ2-2; 11 bases line up with TRBD1. The length of the CDR3 is 14 residues. Trimming removed 4 bases from V and 6 bases from J; junction bases left unmatched: 2. Germline V gene sequence: CDR1 SGHRS, CDR2 YFSETQ. Here the CDR3 DNA reads TGCGCCAGCAGCCAGGGACAGGGGGCCGGGGAGCTGTTTTTT. Translating gives CASSQGQGAGELFF.

The chain couples TRBV6-6 to TRBJ2-7, with 8 bases identical to TRBD1. Germline lookup yields CDR1 MNHNY and CDR2 SVGAGI (reference sequence). Trimming removed 5 bases from V and 0 bases from J; junction bases left unmatched: 3. This CDR3 region has 14 residues. In DNA, the CDR3 is TGTGCCAGCAGTCGGACAGGGAGCTCCTACGAGCAGTACTTC. Protein sequence: CASSRTGSSYEQYF.

V gene TRBV6-6 combines with J gene TRBJ1-1, with TRBD1 matching over 9 bases. V lost 6 bases to trimming and J lost 1 base; unmatched junction nucleotides: 3. The length of the CDR3 is 14 residues. From germline, CDR1 is MNHNY and CDR2 SVGAGI (reference sequence). In DNA, the CDR3 is TGTGCCAGCAGCGCACAGGGGGCGAACACTGAAGCTTTCTTT. Its protein product is CASSAQGANTEAFF.

The chain has TRBV19 and TRBJ2-1, with 11 bases identical to TRBD2. J was trimmed by 8 bases and V by 0 bases; bases with no gene match: 6. This CDR3 is built from 16 residues. Germline V gene lookup returns CDR1 LNHDA and CDR2 SQIVND (reference sequence). The CDR3 DNA sequence: TGTGCCAGTAGTATAGATAAACTAGCGGGAGAGCATGAGCAGTTCTTC. Its translation: CASSIDKLAGEHEQFF. Looking up the rest from reference TRBV19 and TRBJ2-1 gives the full variable domain: DGGITQSPKYLFRKEGQNVTLSCEQNLNHDAMYWYRQDPGQGLRLIYYSQIVNDFQKGDIAEGYSVSREKKESFPLTVTSAQKNPTAFYLCASSIDKLAGEHEQFFGPGTRLTVL.

The rearrangement joins TRBV22-1 to TRBJ2-6; TRBD2, the table's D call, lacks a check against the DNA. TRBV22-1 is noted as a pseudogene. The CDR3 spans 18 residues. The CDR3 region has the DNA TGTCCTGGGAGTTGTCGTGGAAGCGAACAAAGTCGGGCCAACGTCCTGACTTTC. Amino acids: CPGSCRGSEQSRANVLTF.

The rearrangement uses TRBV5-1 and TRBJ1-1, with D hard to call. The CDR3 is made up of 15 amino acids. Germline CDR1 SGHRS, CDR2 YFSETQ. With 0 bases removed from V and 1 base from J, the gap between germline ends came to 10 bases. The CDR3 DNA is TGCGCCAGCAGCTTGGGTGGCTCGGGGAACACTGAAGCTTTCTTT. As protein: CASSLGGSGNTEAFF.

Comment on this clone: The sample contains more than one DNA sequence encoding this CDR3. The chain employs TRBV11-2 and TRBJ2-7; D is possibly TRBD1 (6 bases). Trimming took 1 base from V and 2 from J, leaving 9 bases between them. The CDR3 covers 14 residues. From germline, CDR1 is SGHAT and CDR2 FQNNGV. In DNA form, the CDR3 reads TGTGCCAGCAGCTTAGGCAGGGGAGCCTACGAGCAGTACTTC. Amino acid sequence: CASSLGRGAYEQYF.